The present T cell receptor (beta chain) was sequenced within a study of shared clonotypes between healthy human individuals. Donation came from healthy HIV-negative adults that had no recent acute infections or vaccinations. CCR7-negative CD45RA+ TemRA cells were pooled with CD45RO+ cells for CD8 memory. The input for sorted-subset replicate PCRs was about 200 ng DNA, 25,000 to 35,000 T cell genomes. Only in-frame clones appear in the TCRdb table, and some are missing; sequencing was by immunoSEQ multiplex PCR. Among 650,000 to 700,000 clones listed, less than 95% were seen once. Germline CDR1 reads LNHNV; CDR2 reads YYDKDF (reference sequence). V was clipped by 4 bases and J by 4 bases; unmatched bases: 11. The CDR3 is made up of 16 amino acids.

Material: memory CD8+ T cells from PBMCs. Subset in this sample: CD45RO+ cells pooled with CCR7-negative TemRA cells. The origin of this receptor is a man between 18 and 29 years old in good health. Some clones in this sample may be carry-over from other donors' samples. The chain is built from TRBV15 and TRBJ1-1, with 8 bases that match TRBD1. CDR3 amino acids: CATSTGQGWKSTEAFF. As DNA, the CDR3 is TGTGCCACCAGCACAGGACAGGGATGGAAAAGCACTGAAGCTTTCTTT.